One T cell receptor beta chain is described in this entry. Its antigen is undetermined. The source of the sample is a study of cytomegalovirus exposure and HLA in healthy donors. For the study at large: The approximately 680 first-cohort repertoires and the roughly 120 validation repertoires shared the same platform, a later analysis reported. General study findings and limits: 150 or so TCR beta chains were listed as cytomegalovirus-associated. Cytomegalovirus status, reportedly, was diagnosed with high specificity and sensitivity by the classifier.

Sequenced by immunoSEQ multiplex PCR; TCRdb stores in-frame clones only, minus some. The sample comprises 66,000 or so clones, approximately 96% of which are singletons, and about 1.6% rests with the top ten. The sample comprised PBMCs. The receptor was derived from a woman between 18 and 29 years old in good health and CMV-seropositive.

CDR3 residues: CASSTPGTSNTDTQYF. As DNA, the CDR3 is TGTGCCAGCAGTACCCCCGGGACTAGCAACACAGATACGCAGTATTTT. This chain uses TRBV27 with TRBJ2-3, with TRBD2 matching 9 bases. This CDR3 spans 16 amino acids. Germline V gives CDR1 MNHEY, CDR2 SMNVEV (reference sequence). The J segment lost 2 bases and the V segment lost 5 bases, leaving 8 bases of the junction unmatched.